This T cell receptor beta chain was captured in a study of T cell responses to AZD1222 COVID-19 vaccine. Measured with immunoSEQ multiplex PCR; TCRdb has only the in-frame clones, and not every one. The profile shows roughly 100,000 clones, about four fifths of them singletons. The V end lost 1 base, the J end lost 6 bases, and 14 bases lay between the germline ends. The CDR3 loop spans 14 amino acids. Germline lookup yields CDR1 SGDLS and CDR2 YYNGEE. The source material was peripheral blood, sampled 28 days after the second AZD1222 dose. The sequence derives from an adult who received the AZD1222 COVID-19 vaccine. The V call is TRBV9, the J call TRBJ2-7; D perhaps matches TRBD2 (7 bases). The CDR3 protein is CASSVIAGEGEQYF. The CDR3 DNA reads TGTGCCAGCAGCGTAATCGCAGGGGAGGGCGAGCAGTACTTC.